Sequencing of this T cell receptor (beta chain) was carried out in a study of blood T cell repertoires in COVID-19. Between the trimmed V and J ends, which lost 5 bases and 0 bases, there was a span of 10 bases. Per germline, CDR1 SGDLS and CDR2 YYNGEE. The CDR3 runs 14 residues. In the original analysis: Nucleated cell number was recorded as an estimate derived from reference gene primer amplification. TCRdb keeps only in-frame clones here, not all; method: immunoSEQ multiplex PCR. V, J and clone size were drawn from that table, and D and trimming were deduced from the DNA. The table shows 160,000 or so clones, with roughly 80% occurring only once.

The TCR was taken from a man in his 60s with acute or convalescent COVID-19. J is TRBJ2-3 and V is TRBV9; weak D call: TRBD2 (6 bases). Sample: peripheral blood. CDR3: CASSSGPSTDTQYF. The CDR3 nucleotides read TGTGCCAGCAGTAGCGGACCAAGCACAGATACGCAGTATTTT.